This T cell receptor beta chain was captured in a study of monozygotic twins with inflammatory bowel disease. About this clonotype itself: Its antigen is as yet unknown.

Collection of a roughly 2.3 ml blood sample took place per donor. Germline V gene lookup returns CDR1 ENHRY and CDR2 SYGVKD. The CDR3 consists of 15 residues. Study-wide points: No detectable difference in repertoire similarity separated concordant from discordant twins, possibly as a result of limited power.

TCRalpha and TCRbeta cDNA was put through two nested PCRs of roughly 17 and 9 cycles. TCRdb re-analyzed the 5' RACE reads; it lists each CDR3 protein once, without DNA. This table lists approximately 160,000 distinct CDR3 sequences. Sequenced sample: blood. The rearrangement joins TRBV10-3 to TRBJ2-7; TCRdb reports TRBD2, a call that lacks DNA to check it against. The receptor was isolated from a human donor with ulcerative colitis or Crohn's disease, or a healthy co-twin of an affected twin (not recorded which). CDR3 residues: CAISDTSGRLGEQYF.